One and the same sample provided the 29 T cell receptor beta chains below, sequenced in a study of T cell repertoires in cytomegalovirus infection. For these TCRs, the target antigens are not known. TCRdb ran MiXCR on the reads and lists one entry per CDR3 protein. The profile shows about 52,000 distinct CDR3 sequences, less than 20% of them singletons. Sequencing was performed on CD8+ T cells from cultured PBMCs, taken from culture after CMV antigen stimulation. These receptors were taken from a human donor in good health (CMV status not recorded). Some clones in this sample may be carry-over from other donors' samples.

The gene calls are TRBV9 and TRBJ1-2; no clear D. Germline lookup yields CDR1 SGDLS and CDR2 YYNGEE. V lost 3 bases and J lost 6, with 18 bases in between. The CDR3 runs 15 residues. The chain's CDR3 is CASSGLGSGIDGYTF. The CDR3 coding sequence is TGTGCCAGCAGCGGGCTGGGGTCTGGGATCGATGGCTACACCTTC.

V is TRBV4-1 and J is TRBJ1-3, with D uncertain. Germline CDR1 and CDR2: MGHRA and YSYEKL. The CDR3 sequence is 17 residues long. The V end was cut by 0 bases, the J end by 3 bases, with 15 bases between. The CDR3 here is CASSQDPSLGGGNTIYF. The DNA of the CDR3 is TGCGCCAGCAGCCAAGATCCAAGCTTGGGCGGTGGAAACACCATATATTTT.

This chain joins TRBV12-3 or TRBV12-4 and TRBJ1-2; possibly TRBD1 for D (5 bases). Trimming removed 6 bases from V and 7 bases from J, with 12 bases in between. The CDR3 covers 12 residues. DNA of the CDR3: TGTGCCAGCAGCGTAGGGGTCGGTGGCTACACCTTC. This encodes CASSVGVGGYTF.

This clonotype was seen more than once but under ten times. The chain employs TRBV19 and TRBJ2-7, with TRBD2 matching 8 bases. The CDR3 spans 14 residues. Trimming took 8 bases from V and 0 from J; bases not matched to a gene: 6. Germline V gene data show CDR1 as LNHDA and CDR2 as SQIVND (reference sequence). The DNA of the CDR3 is TGTGCCAGTGCCTTGGGACTAGACTCCTACGAGCAGTACTTC. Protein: CASALGLDSYEQYF.

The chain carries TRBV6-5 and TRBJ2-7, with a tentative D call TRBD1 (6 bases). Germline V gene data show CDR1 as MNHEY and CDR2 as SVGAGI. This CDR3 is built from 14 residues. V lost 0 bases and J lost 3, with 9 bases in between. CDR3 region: CASSYSPQGYEQYF. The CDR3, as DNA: TGTGCCAGCAGTTACTCGCCACAGGGCTACGAGCAGTACTTC.

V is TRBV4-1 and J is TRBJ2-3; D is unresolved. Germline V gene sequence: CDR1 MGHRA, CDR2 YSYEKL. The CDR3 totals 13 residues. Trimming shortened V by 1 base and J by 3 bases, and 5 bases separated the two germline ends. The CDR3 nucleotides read TGCGCCAGCAGCCAAGGGGCGACAGATACGCAGTATTTT. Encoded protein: CASSQGATDTQYF.

Written as DNA, the CDR3 is TGTGCCAGCAGTTACGTAGTAGCGGGGGGGTCAGATACGCAGTATTTT. Residues: CASSYVVAGGSDTQYF. The chain links TRBV6-2 or TRBV6-3 to TRBJ2-3, with 11 bases that match TRBD2. The V gene's germline CDR1 is MNHEY and CDR2 SVGEGT. The CDR3 is 16 residues long. The V segment lost 2 bases and the J segment 4 bases; nucleotides outside the gene matches: 5.

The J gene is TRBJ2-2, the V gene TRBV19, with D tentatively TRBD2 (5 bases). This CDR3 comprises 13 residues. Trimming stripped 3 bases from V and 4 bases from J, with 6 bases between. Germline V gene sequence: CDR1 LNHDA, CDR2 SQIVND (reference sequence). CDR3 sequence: CASSIRGTGELFF. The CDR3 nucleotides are TGTGCCAGTAGTATCCGGGGCACCGGGGAGCTGTTTTTT.

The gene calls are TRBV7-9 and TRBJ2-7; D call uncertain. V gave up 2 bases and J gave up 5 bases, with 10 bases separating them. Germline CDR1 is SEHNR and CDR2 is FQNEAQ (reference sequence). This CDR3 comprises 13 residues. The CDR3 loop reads CASSLPRNHEQYF. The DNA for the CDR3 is TGTGCCAGCAGCTTACCGAGGAACCACGAGCAGTACTTC. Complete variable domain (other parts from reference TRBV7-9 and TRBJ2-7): DTGVSQNPRHKITKRGQNVTFRCDPISEHNRLYWYRQTLGQGPEFLTYFQNEAQLEKSRLLSDRFSAERPKGSFSTLEIQRTEQGDSAMYLCASSLPRNHEQYFGPGTRLTVT.

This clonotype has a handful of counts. The CDR3 reads CASKQSWEQYF. The CDR3 nucleotides are TGTGCCAGCAAGCAGTCGTGGGAGCAGTACTTC. This rearrangement joins TRBV6-6 to TRBJ2-7; D gene unclear. Germline V lookup: CDR1 MNHNY, CDR2 SVGAGI (reference sequence). V lost 7 bases and J 7 bases, leaving 11 bases between the germline ends. The CDR3 is 11 residues long.

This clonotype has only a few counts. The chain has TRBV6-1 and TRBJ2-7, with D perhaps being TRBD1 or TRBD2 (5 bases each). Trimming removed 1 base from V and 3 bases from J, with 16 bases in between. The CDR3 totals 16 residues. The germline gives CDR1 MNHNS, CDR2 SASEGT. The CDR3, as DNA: TGTGCCAGCAGTGAAGAGTCGGACCGGGACGGCTACGAGCAGTACTTC. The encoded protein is CASSEESDRDGYEQYF.

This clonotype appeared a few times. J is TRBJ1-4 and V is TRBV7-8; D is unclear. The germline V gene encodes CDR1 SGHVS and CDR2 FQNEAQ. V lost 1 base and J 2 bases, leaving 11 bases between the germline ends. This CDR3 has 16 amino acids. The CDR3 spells CASSLGNRVTNEKLFF. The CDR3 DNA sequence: TGTGCCAGCAGCTTAGGCAATAGGGTGACTAATGAAAAACTGTTTTTT.

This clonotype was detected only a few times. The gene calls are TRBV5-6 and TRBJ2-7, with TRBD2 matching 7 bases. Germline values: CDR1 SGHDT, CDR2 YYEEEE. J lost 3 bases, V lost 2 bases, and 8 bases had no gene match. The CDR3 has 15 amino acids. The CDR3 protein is CASSFGGDYFYEQYF. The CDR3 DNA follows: TGTGCCAGCAGCTTTGGGGGGGACTATTTCTACGAGCAGTACTTC. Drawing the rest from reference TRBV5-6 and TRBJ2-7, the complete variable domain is DAGVTQSPTHLIKTRGQQVTLRCSPKSGHDTVSWYQQALGQGPQFIFQYYEEEERQRGNFPDRFSGHQFPNYSSELNVNALLLGDSALYLCASSFGGDYFYEQYFGPGTRLTVT.

The CDR3 loop reads CASSEQFF. The CDR3 DNA follows: TGTGCCAGCAGCGAGCAGTTCTTC. This sequence joins TRBV12-3 or TRBV12-4 and TRBJ2-1; D gene unclear. The CDR3 extends over 8 amino acids. V lost 6 bases and J lost 10, with 1 base in between.

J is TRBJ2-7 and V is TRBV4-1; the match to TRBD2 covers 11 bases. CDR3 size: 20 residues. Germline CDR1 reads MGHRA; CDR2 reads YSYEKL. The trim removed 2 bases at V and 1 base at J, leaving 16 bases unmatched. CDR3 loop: CASSQYVSGGAYNESYEQYF. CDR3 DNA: TGCGCCAGCAGCCAATATGTTAGCGGGGGGGCTTATAATGAGTCCTACGAGCAGTACTTC.

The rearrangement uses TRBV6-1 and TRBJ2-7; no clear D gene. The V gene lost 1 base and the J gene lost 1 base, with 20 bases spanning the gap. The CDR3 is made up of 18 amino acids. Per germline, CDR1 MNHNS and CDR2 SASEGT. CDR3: CASSEGGSRHLISYEQYF. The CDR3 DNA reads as TGTGCCAGCAGTGAAGGGGGATCTCGACATTTAATTTCCTACGAGCAGTACTTC.

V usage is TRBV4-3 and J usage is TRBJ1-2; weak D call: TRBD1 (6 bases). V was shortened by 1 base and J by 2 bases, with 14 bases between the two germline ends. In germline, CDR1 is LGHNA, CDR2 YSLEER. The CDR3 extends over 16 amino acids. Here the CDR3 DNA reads TGCGCCAGCAGCCAAGGGAGGGGGACATCAAACTATGGCTACACCTTC. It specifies CASSQGRGTSNYGYTF.

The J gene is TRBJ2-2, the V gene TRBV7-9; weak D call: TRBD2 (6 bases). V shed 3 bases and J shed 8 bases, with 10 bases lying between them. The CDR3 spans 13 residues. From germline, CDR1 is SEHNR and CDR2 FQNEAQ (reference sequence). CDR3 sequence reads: CASSFSGAGELFF. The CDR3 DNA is TGTGCCAGCAGCTTTTCGGGAGCAGGGGAGCTGTTTTTT.

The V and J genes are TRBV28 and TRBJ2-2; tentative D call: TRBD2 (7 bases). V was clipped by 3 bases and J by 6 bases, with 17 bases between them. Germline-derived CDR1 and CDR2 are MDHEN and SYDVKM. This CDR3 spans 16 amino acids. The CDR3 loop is CASSFTLGGPSGELFF. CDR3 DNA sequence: TGTGCCAGCAGTTTCACCCTCGGGGGGCCGTCCGGGGAGCTGTTTTTT.

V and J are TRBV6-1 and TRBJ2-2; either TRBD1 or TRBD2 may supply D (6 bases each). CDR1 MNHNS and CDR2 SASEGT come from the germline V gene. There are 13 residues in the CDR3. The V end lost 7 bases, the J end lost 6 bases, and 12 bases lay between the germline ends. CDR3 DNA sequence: TGTGCCAGCAATCCAAGGGGGGCCGGGGAGCTGTTTTTT. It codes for CASNPRGAGELFF.

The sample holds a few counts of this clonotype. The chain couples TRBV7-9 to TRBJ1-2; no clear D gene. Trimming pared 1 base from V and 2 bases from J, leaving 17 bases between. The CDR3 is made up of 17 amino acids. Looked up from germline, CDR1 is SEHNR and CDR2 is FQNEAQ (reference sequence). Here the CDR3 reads CASSLGTAILSNYGYTF. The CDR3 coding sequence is TGTGCCAGCAGCTTAGGGACGGCGATTCTTTCGAACTATGGCTACACCTTC.

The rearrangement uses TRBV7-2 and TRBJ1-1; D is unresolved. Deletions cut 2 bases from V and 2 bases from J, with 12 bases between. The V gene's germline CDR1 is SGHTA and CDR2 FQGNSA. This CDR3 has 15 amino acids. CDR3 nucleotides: TGTGCCAGCAGCTTATTAAGCAGGTCAAACACTGAAGCTTTCTTT. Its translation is CASSLLSRSNTEAFF. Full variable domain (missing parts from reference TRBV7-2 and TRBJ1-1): GAGVSQSPSNKVTEKGKDVELRCDPISGHTALYWYRQSLGQGLEFLIYFQGNSAPDKSGLPSDRFSAERTGGSVSTLTIQRTQQEDSAVYLCASSLLSRSNTEAFFGQGTRLTVV.

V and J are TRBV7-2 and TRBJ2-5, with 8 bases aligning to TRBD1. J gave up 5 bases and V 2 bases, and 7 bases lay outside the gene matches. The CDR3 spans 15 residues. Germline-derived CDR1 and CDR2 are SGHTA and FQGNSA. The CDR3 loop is CASSLTDRVGETQYF. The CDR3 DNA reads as TGTGCCAGCAGCTTAACGGACAGGGTCGGGGAGACCCAGTACTTC.

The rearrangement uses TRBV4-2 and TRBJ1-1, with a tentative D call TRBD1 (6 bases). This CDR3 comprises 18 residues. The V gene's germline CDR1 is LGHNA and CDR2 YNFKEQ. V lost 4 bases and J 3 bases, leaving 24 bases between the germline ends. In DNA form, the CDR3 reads TGTGCCAGCAGCCCCTGGCCCCAGGGGTCGCTTCAGGACACTGAAGCTTTCTTT. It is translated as CASSPWPQGSLQDTEAFF.

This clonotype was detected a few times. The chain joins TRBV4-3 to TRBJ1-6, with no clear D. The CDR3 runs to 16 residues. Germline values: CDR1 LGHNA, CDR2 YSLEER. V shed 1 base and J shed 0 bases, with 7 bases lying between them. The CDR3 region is CASSQGSRSYNSPLHF. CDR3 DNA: TGCGCCAGCAGCCAAGGTTCGCGCTCCTATAATTCACCCCTCCACTTT.

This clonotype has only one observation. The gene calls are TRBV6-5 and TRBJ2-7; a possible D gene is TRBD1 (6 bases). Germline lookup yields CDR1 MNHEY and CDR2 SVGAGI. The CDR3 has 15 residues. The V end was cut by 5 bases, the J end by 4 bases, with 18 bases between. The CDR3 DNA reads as TGTGCCAGCAGTCAAACCGGGACACCGATATACGAGCAGTACTTC. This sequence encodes CASSQTGTPIYEQYF.

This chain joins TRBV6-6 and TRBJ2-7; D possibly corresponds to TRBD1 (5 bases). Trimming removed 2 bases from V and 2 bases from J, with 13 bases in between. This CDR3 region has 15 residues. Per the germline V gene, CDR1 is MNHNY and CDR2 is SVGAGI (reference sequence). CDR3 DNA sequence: TGTGCCAGCAGTTACGGTAGGGGAATGACCTACGAGCAGTACTTC. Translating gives CASSYGRGMTYEQYF.

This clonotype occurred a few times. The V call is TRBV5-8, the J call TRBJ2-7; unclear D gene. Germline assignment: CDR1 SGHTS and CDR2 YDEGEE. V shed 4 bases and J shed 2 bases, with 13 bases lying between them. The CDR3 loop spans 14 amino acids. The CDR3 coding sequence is TGTGCCAGCAGCCCCGGCGGCACGGCCTACGAGCAGTACTTC. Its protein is CASSPGGTAYEQYF.

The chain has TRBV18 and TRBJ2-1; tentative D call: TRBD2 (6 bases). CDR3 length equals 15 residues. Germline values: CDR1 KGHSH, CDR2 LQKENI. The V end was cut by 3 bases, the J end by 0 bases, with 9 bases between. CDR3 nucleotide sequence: TGTGCCAGCTCACCGACTAGGAGCTCCTACAATGAGCAGTTCTTC. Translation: CASSPTRSSYNEQFF.